Below are 15 T cell receptor beta chains sequenced from a single sample in a study of OX40 agonist ivuxolimab in advanced cancers. The method was immunoSEQ multiplex PCR; TCRdb's version includes in-frame clones alone and lacks a portion of them. Among about 10,000 clones listed, approximately 87% were seen once. The sample here was CD4+ or CD8+ T cells sorted from blood, taken in a trial of the OX40 agonist ivuxolimab. These receptors were taken from an adult with an advanced solid tumor such as melanoma, head and neck, liver or kidney cancer.

This clone was seen just once. The gene calls are TRBV11-2 and TRBJ1-6; 7 bases agree with TRBD1. Germline V gives CDR1 SGHAT, CDR2 FQNNGV. The V and J ends lost 5 bases and 7 bases, in that order; junction bases with no gene match: 5. CDR3 length: 14 residues. In DNA form, the CDR3 reads TGTGCCAGCAGCCAGGGGGGGCCGAATTCACCCCTCCACTTT. Its protein is CASSQGGPNSPLHF.

The rearrangement links TRBV9 to TRBJ2-1; 9 bases line up with TRBD2. There are 14 residues in the CDR3. The germline CDR1 and CDR2 sequences are SGDLS and YYNGEE. The ends lost 2 bases at V and 8 bases at J; junction bases unmatched: 5. This CDR3 is CASSVSGLAHEQFF. CDR3 sequence (DNA): TGTGCCAGCAGCGTTTCGGGACTAGCTCATGAGCAGTTCTTC.

This clone has a single count. The J gene is TRBJ2-7, the V gene TRBV5-6, with D perhaps TRBD1 or TRBD2 (5 bases each). The CDR3 runs 15 residues. Per germline, CDR1 SGHDT and CDR2 YYEEEE. Trimming took 4 bases from V and 0 from J, leaving 14 bases between them. The CDR3 region has the DNA TGTGCCAGCAGCCATGTCGGTGGGGGCTCCTACGAGCAGTACTTC. It yields the protein CASSHVGGGSYEQYF.

The CDR3 reads CASSHSTNYGYTF. CDR3 in DNA: TGTGCCAGCAGCCACAGTACTAACTATGGCTACACCTTC. J is TRBJ1-2 and V is TRBV5-6; unclear D gene. Between the trimmed V and J ends, which lost 4 bases and 0 bases, there was a span of 7 bases. The CDR3 loop spans 13 amino acids. CDR1 and CDR2 from the germline V gene are SGHDT and YYEEEE.

This chain links TRBV27 with TRBJ2-7; D ambiguous. Trimming left V 2 bases short and J 3 bases short, with 11 bases between. The CDR3 runs 14 residues. Per germline, CDR1 MNHEY and CDR2 SMNVEV (reference sequence). The CDR3 is CASSLGSGSYEQYF. The CDR3 DNA follows: TGTGCCAGCAGTTTAGGAAGTGGAAGCTACGAGCAGTACTTC.

The chain couples TRBV4-1 to TRBJ2-7, with 10 bases aligning to TRBD1. Germline trimming cut 1 base from V and 7 bases from J; bases unmatched to any gene: 4. Per the germline V gene, CDR1 is MGHRA and CDR2 is YSYEKL. The CDR3 has 14 residues. In DNA form, the CDR3 reads TGCGCCAGCAGCCAAGGACAGGGGGCGGGAGAGCAGTACTTC. It yields the protein CASSQGQGAGEQYF.

The J gene is TRBJ2-7, the V gene TRBV4-1, with D tentatively TRBD1 (6 bases). This CDR3 region has 15 residues. From germline, CDR1 is MGHRA and CDR2 YSYEKL. V was pared by 2 bases and J by 4 bases, with 15 bases between. The CDR3: CASSQLMDRSYEQYF. In DNA form, the CDR3 reads TGCGCCAGCAGCCAACTAATGGACAGATCTTACGAGCAGTACTTC.

This chain connects TRBV29-1 to TRBJ1-2; no clear D gene. CDR3 length: 14 amino acids. CDR1 and CDR2 from the germline V gene are SQVTM and ANQGSEA. The V end was cut by 6 bases, the J end by 6 bases, with 20 bases between. The DNA of the CDR3 is TGCAGCGTCGATTTAGTTAGGGTCGCTAATGGCTACACCTTC. Translation: CSVDLVRVANGYTF.

The V call is TRBV19, the J call TRBJ1-1; 8 positions agree with TRBD1. The trim removed 3 bases at V and 2 bases at J, leaving 2 bases unmatched. CDR1 is LNHDA, CDR2 SQIVND, per germline (reference sequence). The CDR3 runs to 14 residues. CDR3 amino acids: CASSITGGNTEAFF. The CDR3 DNA follows: TGTGCCAGTAGTATCACAGGGGGAAACACTGAAGCTTTCTTT.

For the CDR3, the DNA is TGTGCCAGCAGCGTAGTTTCTTACAATGAGCAGTTCTTC. It encodes CASSVVSYNEQFF. The V call is TRBV9, the J call TRBJ2-1, with unresolved D. The V gene's germline CDR1 is SGDLS and CDR2 YYNGEE. V lost 0 bases and J lost 4, with 5 bases in between. The CDR3 length is 13 residues.

This chain links TRBV19 with TRBJ1-2, with D uncertain. The V end lost 6 bases, the J end lost 5 bases, and 4 bases lay between the germline ends. The CDR3 loop spans 10 amino acids. The germline V gene encodes CDR1 LNHDA and CDR2 SQIVND (reference sequence). CDR3 protein: CASSHYGYTF. The CDR3 DNA reads as TGTGCCAGTAGCCATTATGGCTACACCTTC.

The chain carries TRBV6-5 and TRBJ1-4; weak D call: TRBD1 (6 bases). CDR1 MNHEY and CDR2 SVGAGI come from the germline V gene. V was trimmed by 5 bases and J by 7 bases, leaving 14 bases between them. CDR3 size: 14 residues. The CDR3 nucleotides are TGTGCCAGCAGTGACAGCCAGGGGCGTGAAAAACTGTTTTTT. It is translated as CASSDSQGREKLFF.

This chain uses TRBV7-6 with TRBJ2-1; D uncertain. Trimming shortened V by 1 base and J by 6 bases, and 4 bases separated the two germline ends. Germline CDR1 reads SGHVS; CDR2 reads FNYEAQ. The CDR3 extends over 12 amino acids. CDR3 bases: TGTGCCAGCAGCTTAGAGAGCAATGAGCAGTTCTTC. Residues: CASSLESNEQFF.

The chain combines TRBV2 with TRBJ2-7, with D tentatively TRBD1 (5 bases). Trimming took 4 bases from V and 0 from J, leaving 7 bases between them. The CDR3 consists of 13 residues. Germline V gene data show CDR1 as SNHLY and CDR2 as FYNNEI. The chain's CDR3 is CASSGDSSYEQYF. In DNA form, the CDR3 reads TGTGCCAGCAGTGGTGACAGCTCCTACGAGCAGTACTTC.

This chain joins TRBV7-2 and TRBJ1-5; D ambiguous. The germline V gene has CDR1 SGHTA and CDR2 FQGNSA. Trimming took off 5 bases at V and 0 bases at J, with 8 bases between the two ends. CDR3 size: 14 residues. The CDR3 is CASSPLDSNQPQHF. In DNA, the CDR3 is TGTGCCAGCAGCCCCCTTGATAGCAATCAGCCCCAGCATTTT. Filled out from reference TRBV7-2 and TRBJ1-5, the complete variable domain reads GAGVSQSPSNKVTEKGKDVELRCDPISGHTALYWYRQSLGQGLEFLIYFQGNSAPDKSGLPSDRFSAERTGGSVSTLTIQRTQQEDSAVYLCASSPLDSNQPQHFGDGTRLSIL.